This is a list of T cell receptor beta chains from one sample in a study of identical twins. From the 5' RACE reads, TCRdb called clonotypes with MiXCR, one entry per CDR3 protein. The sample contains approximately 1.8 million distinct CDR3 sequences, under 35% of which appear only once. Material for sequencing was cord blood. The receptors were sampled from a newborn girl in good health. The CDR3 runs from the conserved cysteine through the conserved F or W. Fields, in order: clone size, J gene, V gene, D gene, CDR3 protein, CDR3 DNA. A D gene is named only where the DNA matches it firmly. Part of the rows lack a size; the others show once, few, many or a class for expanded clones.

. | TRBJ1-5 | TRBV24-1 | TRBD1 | CATSDFRTGKPYSNQPQHF | TGTGCCACCAGTGATTTCAGGACAGGGAAGCCTTATAGCAATCAGCCCCAGCATTTT
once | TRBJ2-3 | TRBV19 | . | CASSRPGSLVTDTQYF | TGTGCCAGTAGTAGGCCAGGGTCCCTTGTCACAGATACGCAGTATTTT
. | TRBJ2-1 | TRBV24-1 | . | CATRMRTFNNEQFF | TGTGCCACCAGGATGCGAACTTTCAACAATGAGCAGTTCTTC
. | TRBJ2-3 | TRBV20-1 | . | CSARGSADTQYF | TGCAGTGCTAGGGGGTCGGCAGATACGCAGTATTTT
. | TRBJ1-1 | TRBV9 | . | CASRGRGDWTEAFF | TGTGCCAGTCGGGGGAGGGGGGATTGGACTGAAGCTTTCTTT
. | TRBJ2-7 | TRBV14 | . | CASSQDRVGATYEQYF | TGTGCCAGCAGCCAAGATCGCGTGGGGGCAACCTACGAGCAGTACTTC
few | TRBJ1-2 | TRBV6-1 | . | CASSEAWGITNYGYTF | TGTGCCAGCAGTGAAGCGTGGGGCATAACTAACTATGGCTACACCTTC
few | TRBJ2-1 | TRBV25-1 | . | CASSDANEQFF | TGTGCCAGCAGTGATGCCAATGAGCAGTTCTTC
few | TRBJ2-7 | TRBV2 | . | CASSGERLPYEQYF | TGTGCCAGCAGTGGCGAGCGGCTTCCCTACGAGCAGTACTTC
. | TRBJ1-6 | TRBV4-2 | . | CASSQEMALGTVYNSPLHF | TGTGCCAGCAGCCAAGAGATGGCCCTGGGAACCGTCTATAATTCACCCCTCCACTTT
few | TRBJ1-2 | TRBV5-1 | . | CASSLVSTGGYGYTF | TGCGCCAGCAGCTTGGTATCGACAGGTGGCTATGGCTACACCTTC
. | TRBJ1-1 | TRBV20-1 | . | CSARGNRLGGTEAFF | TGCAGTGCTAGAGGCAATAGATTGGGGGGAACTGAAGCTTTCTTT
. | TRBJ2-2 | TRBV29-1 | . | CSAGGGQTGELFF | TGCAGCGCTGGGGGGGGGCAGACCGGGGAGCTGTTTTTT
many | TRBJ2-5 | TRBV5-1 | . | CASSLRTWEETQYF | TGCGCCAGCAGCTTAAGAACCTGGGAAGAGACCCAGTACTTC
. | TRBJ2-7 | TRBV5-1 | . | CASSLALGKRTYELYF | TGCGCCAGCAGCTTGGCACTCGGAAAAAGGACCTACGAGCTGTACTTC
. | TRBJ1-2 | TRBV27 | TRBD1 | CASTLGPGQGGSNGYTF | TGTGCCAGCACACTGGGCCCGGGACAGGGGGGCTCAAATGGCTACACCTTC
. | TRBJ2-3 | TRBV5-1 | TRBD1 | CASSLTGGVDTQYF | TGCGCCAGCAGCCTAACAGGGGGCGTGGATACGCAGTATTTT
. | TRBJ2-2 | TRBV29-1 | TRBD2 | CSGEGPGELFF | TGCAGCGGGGAGGGCCCCGGGGAGCTGTTTTTT
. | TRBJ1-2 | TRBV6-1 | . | CASSTQPAANYGYTF | TGTGCCAGCAGTACCCAGCCGGCAGCTAACTATGGCTACACCTTC
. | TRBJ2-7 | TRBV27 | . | CASGIYYEQYF | TGTGCCTCGGGCATTTACTACGAGCAGTACTTC
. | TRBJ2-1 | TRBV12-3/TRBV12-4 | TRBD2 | CASSFRRRLAGTSYNEQFF | TGTGCCAGCAGTTTTCGCCGACGACTAGCGGGGACCTCCTACAATGAGCAGTTCTTC
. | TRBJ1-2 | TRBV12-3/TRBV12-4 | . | CASSLWRGRGYTF | TGTGCCAGCAGTTTATGGAGAGGGCGTGGCTACACCTTC
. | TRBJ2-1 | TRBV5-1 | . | CASSLVNERFF | TGCGCCAGCAGCTTGGTCAATGAGCGGTTCTTC
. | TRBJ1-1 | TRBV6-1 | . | CASSEPGGWTEAFF | TGTGCCAGCAGTGAACCCGGGGGGTGGACTGAAGCTTTCTTT
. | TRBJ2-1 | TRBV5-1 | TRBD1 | CASSLEGDRVNEQFF | TGCGCCAGCAGCTTGGAAGGGGACAGGGTCAATGAGCAGTTCTTC
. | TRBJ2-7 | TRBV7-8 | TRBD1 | CAGRKGTDHEQYF | TGTGCCGGCAGGAAAGGGACAGACCACGAGCAGTACTTC
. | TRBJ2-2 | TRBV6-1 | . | CASRGSWRTNTGELFF | TGTGCCAGCAGGGGCAGTTGGAGGACGAACACCGGGGAGCTGTTTTTT
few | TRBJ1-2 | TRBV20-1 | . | CSVKITGYGYTF | TGCAGTGTTAAAATCACGGGCTATGGCTACACCTTC
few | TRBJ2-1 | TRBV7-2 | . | CASSLEVQRGGNEQFF | TGTGCCAGCAGCTTAGAGGTCCAAAGGGGAGGCAATGAGCAGTTCTTC
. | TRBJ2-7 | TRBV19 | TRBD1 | CASSISGQVYEQYF | TGTGCCAGTAGTATCTCAGGACAGGTATACGAGCAGTACTTC
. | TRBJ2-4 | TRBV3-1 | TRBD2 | CASSLGIAGGGSIQDF | TGTGCCAGCAGCCTAGGTATAGCGGGAGGAGGGAGCATTCAGGACTTC
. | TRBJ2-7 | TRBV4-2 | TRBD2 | CASSQDNSGGYEQYF | TGTGCCAGCAGCCAAGATAATAGCGGGGGTTACGAGCAGTACTTC
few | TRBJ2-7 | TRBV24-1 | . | CATSDSSAYEQYF | TGTGCCACCAGTGATTCATCTGCCTACGAGCAGTACTTC
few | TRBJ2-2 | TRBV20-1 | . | CSARGSAAPLSTGELFF | TGCAGTGCTAGGGGTAGCGCGGCCCCGTTGAGCACCGGGGAGCTGTTTTTT
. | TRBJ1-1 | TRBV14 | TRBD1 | CASSQLPRGHGAFF | TGTGCCAGCAGCCAACTTCCAAGGGGGCACGGAGCTTTCTTT
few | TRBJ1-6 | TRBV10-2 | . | CASTTGSSYNSPLHF | TGCGCCAGCACTACGGGCAGCTCCTATAATTCACCCCTCCACTTT
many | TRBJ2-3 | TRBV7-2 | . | CASSPGQFPTTDTQYF | TGTGCCAGCAGCCCCGGACAGTTCCCGACCACAGATACGCAGTATTTT
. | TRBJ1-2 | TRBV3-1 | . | CASSQVGTSNYGYTF | TGTGCCAGCAGCCAAGTGGGGACTTCTAACTATGGCTACACCTTC
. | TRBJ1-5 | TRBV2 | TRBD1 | CASSEKGTVTQHF | TGTGCCAGCAGTGAAAAGGGGACAGTTACCCAGCATTTT
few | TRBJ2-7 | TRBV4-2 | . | CASSQDQGTPTYEQYF | TGTGCCAGCAGCCAAGATCAAGGGACACCCACCTACGAGCAGTACTTC
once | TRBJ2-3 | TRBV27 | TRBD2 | CAGSRFSGIDTQYF | TGTGCCGGCAGTAGGTTTAGCGGGATAGATACGCAGTATTTT
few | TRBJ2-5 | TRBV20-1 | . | CSARVGWVGETQYF | TGCAGTGCTAGAGTTGGATGGGTCGGGGAGACCCAGTACTTC
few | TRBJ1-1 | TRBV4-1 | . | CASSQAITSNTEAFF | TGCGCCAGCAGCCAAGCTATAACATCCAACACTGAAGCTTTCTTT
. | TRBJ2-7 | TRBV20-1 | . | CSARGEVGYEQYF | TGCAGTGCTAGAGGTGAGGTGGGCTACGAGCAGTACTTC